Listed below are T cell receptor beta chains from one sample, sequenced in a study of human thymus T cells. Measured with immunoSEQ multiplex PCR; TCRdb has only the in-frame clones, and not every one. The sample lists some 130,000 clones; around 94% were seen once. The sample consisted of thymus tissue. The receptors stem from a boy under two years old with a congenital heart defect but otherwise immunologically healthy. The CDR3 runs from the conserved cysteine through the conserved F or W. The D gene is left open where the match is weak. Clone size is shown for a subset of rows, as once, few, many or a class of expanded clone.

V gene	J gene	clone size	CDR3 length	D gene	CDR3 protein	CDR3 DNA
TRBV11-2	TRBJ2-7	once	15	TRBD1	CASSFKGQGAYEQYF	TGTGCCAGCAGCTTTAAGGGTCAGGGGGCCTACGAGCAGTACTTC
TRBV14	TRBJ2-3	-	17	-	CASSQISEAGATDTQYF	TGTGCCAGCAGCCAAATATCGGAGGCGGGGGCCACAGATACGCAGTATTTT
TRBV28	TRBJ1-4	-	14	-	CASSFNGEVEKLFF	TGTGCCAGCAGTTTTAATGGCGAGGTGGAAAAACTGTTTTTT
TRBV30	TRBJ2-7	-	13	-	CAWSVDSRYEQYF	TGTGCCTGGAGTGTGGACAGCCGCTACGAGCAGTACTTC
TRBV12-2	TRBJ2-1	-	17	-	CASRLENPPGPYNEQFF	TGTGCAAGTCGCTTAGAAAACCCGCCGGGGCCGTACAATGAGCAGTTCTTC
TRBV5-1	TRBJ1-1	-	15	-	CASRFWRGGKTEAFF	TGCGCCAGCAGGTTTTGGAGGGGTGGGAAAACTGAAGCTTTCTTT
TRBV27	TRBJ2-2	-	16	-	CASTKDASPDTGELFF	TGTGCCAGCACCAAGGACGCATCCCCCGACACCGGGGAGCTGTTTTTT
TRBV29-1	TRBJ1-2	-	12	-	CSGKQEDYGYTF	TGCAGCGGGAAACAGGAGGACTATGGCTACACCTTC
TRBV18	TRBJ1-1	-	16	-	CASSRVLEEEDTEAFF	TGTGCCAGCTCACGGGTTCTCGAGGAGGAGGACACTGAAGCTTTCTTT
TRBV2	TRBJ2-3	-	16	-	CASSRFTGDTTDTQYF	TGTGCCAGCAGTCGGTTTACGGGGGACACCACAGATACGCAGTATTTT
TRBV19	TRBJ1-6	-	13	-	CASSIRSNSPLHF	TGTGCCAGTAGTATCAGGTCTAATTCACCCCTCCACTTT
TRBV7-6	TRBJ2-2	-	18	-	CASSPEPHFGGNTGELFF	TGTGCCAGCAGCCCCGAACCCCATTTTGGGGGAAACACCGGGGAGCTGTTTTTT
TRBV5-6	TRBJ1-5	-	14	-	CASSLARGNQPQHF	TGTGCCAGCAGCTTGGCCAGGGGCAATCAGCCCCAGCATTTT
TRBV7-2	TRBJ2-7	-	14	TRBD1	CASGHRDRNYEQYF	TGTGCCAGCGGTCACAGGGACAGGAACTACGAGCAGTACTTC
TRBV7-9	TRBJ2-2	-	14	-	CASSRDGSTGELFF	TGTGCCAGCAGTCGGGACGGAAGCACCGGGGAGCTGTTTTTT
TRBV7-6	TRBJ1-2	-	13	-	CASSLGGGYGYTF	TGTGCCAGCAGCTTAGGAGGTGGCTATGGCTACACCTTC
TRBV19	TRBJ2-3	-	12	-	CASSRKEDTQYF	TGTGCCAGTAGCCGAAAGGAGGATACGCAGTATTTT
TRBV4-2	TRBJ2-1	-	16	-	CASSQVGYRPLNEQFF	TGTGCCAGCAGCCAAGTTGGATACAGGCCCCTCAATGAGCAGTTCTTC
TRBV5-1	TRBJ2-2	-	18	TRBD2	CASSFWASGDQGTGELFF	TGCGCCAGCAGCTTCTGGGCTAGCGGGGACCAGGGCACCGGGGAGCTGTTTTTT
TRBV10-1	TRBJ2-5	-	15	TRBD2	CASSESERGSRTQYF	TGCGCCAGCAGTGAGTCAGAGCGGGGAAGCCGGACCCAGTACTTC
TRBV25-1	TRBJ2-3	-	15	-	CASSKTGASTDTQYF	TGTGCCAGCAGTAAGACGGGTGCTAGCACAGATACGCAGTATTTT
TRBV27	TRBJ2-1	-	16	TRBD2	CASRNLPGLAANEQFF	TGTGCCAGCAGAAATCTCCCGGGACTAGCGGCCAATGAGCAGTTCTTC
TRBV27	TRBJ2-7	-	21	TRBD2	CASRGGSSLEASGGPTYEQYF	TGTGCCAGCAGAGGAGGCAGTTCTTTGGAGGCTAGCGGGGGGCCCACCTACGAGCAGTACTTC
TRBV7-9	TRBJ2-2	-	17	TRBD2	CASSSTLAGGLTGELFF	TGTGCCAGCAGCTCAACACTAGCGGGGGGGCTCACCGGGGAGCTGTTTTTT
TRBV7-9	TRBJ2-3	once	17	TRBD2	CASSLASSGEDTDTQYF	TGTGCCAGCAGCTTAGCCTCTAGCGGAGAAGACACAGATACGCAGTATTTT
TRBV7-2	TRBJ2-7	once	15	-	CASSSGSWEPYEQYF	TGTGCCAGCAGCTCTGGCTCGTGGGAACCCTACGAGCAGTACTTC
TRBV4-2	TRBJ2-7	-	20	TRBD2	CASSQDDGTSGGAEAYEQYF	TGTGCCAGCAGCCAAGATGATGGGACTAGCGGGGGGGCGGAGGCCTACGAGCAGTACTTC
TRBV4-1	TRBJ2-7	-	13	-	CASSQDPDHEQYF	TGCGCCAGCAGCCAAGATCCAGACCACGAGCAGTACTTC
TRBV5-4	TRBJ2-1	-	13	-	CASSLRGINEQFF	TGTGCCAGCAGCTTGAGGGGGATCAATGAGCAGTTCTTC
TRBV11-2	TRBJ2-7	-	15	TRBD1	CASSLDRERFNEQYF	TGTGCCAGCAGCCTTGACAGGGAGAGATTTAACGAGCAGTACTTC
TRBV5-1	TRBJ1-3	-	15	TRBD1	CASSLAGTGGNTIYF	TGCGCCAGCAGCTTGGCCGGGACAGGGGGAAACACCATATATTTT
TRBV19	TRBJ2-1	once	16	-	CASSSSAGLSYNEQFF	TGTGCCAGTAGTAGTTCAGCCGGCTTATCCTACAATGAGCAGTTCTTC
TRBV10-2	TRBJ2-3	-	17	-	CASSESKEILLTDTQYF	TGCGCCAGCAGTGAGTCCAAGGAGATCCTACTCACAGATACGCAGTATTTT
TRBV9	TRBJ1-2	-	16	-	CASSVFSERTNYGYTF	TGTGCCAGCAGCGTATTCTCGGAGCGTACTAACTATGGCTACACCTTC
TRBV5-6	TRBJ2-7	-	14	-	CASSYSAGYYEQYF	TGTGCCAGCAGCTATTCGGCGGGGTACTACGAGCAGTACTTC
TRBV6-5	TRBJ2-4	-	14	-	CASSYGEAKNIQYF	TGTGCCAGCAGTTATGGTGAGGCCAAAAACATTCAGTACTTC
TRBV4-3	TRBJ1-1	-	16	TRBD1	CASSQDPGTGNTEAFF	TGCGCCAGCAGCCAAGATCCCGGGACAGGGAACACTGAAGCTTTCTTT
TRBV5-1	TRBJ1-1	-	16	-	CASSLPGQATNTEAFF	TGCGCCAGCAGCCTCCCGGGGCAGGCCACGAACACTGAAGCTTTCTTT
TRBV7-2	TRBJ1-2	-	12	-	CASSSEGYGYTF	TGTGCCAGCAGCTCCGAAGGCTATGGCTACACCTTC
TRBV28	TRBJ2-5	-	16	-	CASSLPPAGDQETQYF	TGTGCCAGCAGTTTACCTCCGGCAGGGGATCAAGAGACCCAGTACTTC
TRBV4-3	TRBJ1-2	-	13	-	CASSPQVNYGYTF	TGCGCCAGCAGCCCACAGGTTAACTATGGCTACACCTTC
TRBV11-2	TRBJ2-7	-	14	-	CASSTEFLNYEQYF	TGTGCCAGCAGCACGGAATTTCTAAACTACGAGCAGTACTTC
TRBV30	TRBJ1-6	-	15	-	CAWTSYRTDNSPLHF	TGTGCCTGGACCTCCTACCGGACAGATAATTCACCCCTCCACTTT
TRBV2	TRBJ2-1	-	12	-	CASRQGYNEQFF	TGTGCCAGCAGGCAGGGGTATAATGAGCAGTTCTTC
TRBV6-5	TRBJ2-7	-	15	-	CASSYSAGWLTEQYF	TGTGCCAGCAGTTACTCGGCAGGCTGGCTGACCGAGCAGTACTTC
TRBV4-1	TRBJ1-1	-	16	TRBD1	CASSQVLTGANTEAFF	TGCGCCAGCAGCCAAGTCCTGACAGGGGCGAACACTGAAGCTTTCTTT
TRBV19	TRBJ2-3	-	15	-	CASMRVATGADTQYF	TGTGCCAGTATGCGGGTGGCGACGGGGGCAGATACGCAGTATTTT
TRBV9	TRBJ2-3	-	19	TRBD2	CASSVAGLAGGPSTDTQYF	TGTGCCAGCAGCGTAGCTGGACTAGCGGGGGGGCCCTCCACAGATACGCAGTATTTT